Listed below are T cell receptor beta chains from one sample, sequenced in a study of T cells after yellow fever vaccination. MiXCR, applied by TCRdb to the 5' RACE reads, yields one record per CDR3 protein. The table shows about 630,000 distinct CDR3 sequences, with about 12% occurring only once. The input for sequencing was PBMCs, taken on the day of the yellow fever booster vaccination. These receptors were obtained from a young man who received the YFV17D yellow fever vaccine. CDR3s include the opening cysteine and the closing phenylalanine or tryptophan. A D gene is named only where the DNA matches it firmly. Clone size appears in some rows only: once, few, many, or a class for an expanded clone.

V gene: TRBV5-1; J gene: TRBJ2-1; D gene: TRBD2; clone size: many; CDR3 length: 16; CDR3 DNA: TGCGCCAGCAGCTTGGGGAGCGGGGGGGGTTTCGATGAGCAGTTCTTC; CDR3 protein: CASSLGSGGGFDEQFF
V gene: TRBV5-1; J gene: TRBJ2-1; D gene: NA; clone size: few; CDR3 length: 15; CDR3 DNA: TGCGCCAGCAGCTTCGCGACCTCCACCTACAATGAGCAGTTCTTC; CDR3 protein: CASSFATSTYNEQFF
V gene: TRBV7-2; J gene: TRBJ2-7; D gene: TRBD1; clone size: NA; CDR3 length: 15; CDR3 DNA: TGTGCCAGCAGCTCCGACTGGACAGGGTCCTACGAGCAGTACTTC; CDR3 protein: CASSSDWTGSYEQYF
V gene: TRBV20-1; J gene: TRBJ2-6; D gene: NA; clone size: NA; CDR3 length: 15; CDR3 DNA: TGCAGTGCTAGACGACCGTACTCTGGGGCCAACGTCCTGACTTTC; CDR3 protein: CSARRPYSGANVLTF
V gene: TRBV7-2; J gene: TRBJ1-1; D gene: NA; clone size: few; CDR3 length: 14; CDR3 DNA: TGTGCCAGCAGCTTAACGGAGGGGGTATCTGAAGCTTTCTTT; CDR3 protein: CASSLTEGVSEAFF
V gene: TRBV5-1; J gene: TRBJ2-7; D gene: NA; clone size: NA; CDR3 length: 13; CDR3 DNA: TGCGCCAGCCAGCGGGACAGCTCCTACGAGCAGTACTTC; CDR3 protein: CASQRDSSYEQYF
V gene: TRBV12-3/TRBV12-4; J gene: TRBJ2-7; D gene: TRBD2; clone size: NA; CDR3 length: 15; CDR3 DNA: TGTGCCAGCAGTCGACTAGCGGGAGGGGACTACGAGCAGTACTTC; CDR3 protein: CASSRLAGGDYEQYF
V gene: TRBV12-3/TRBV12-4; J gene: TRBJ2-3; D gene: NA; clone size: few; CDR3 length: 12; CDR3 DNA: TGTGCCAGCAGTTATGTCACAGATACGCAGTATTTT; CDR3 protein: CASSYVTDTQYF
V gene: TRBV6-5; J gene: TRBJ1-2; D gene: TRBD1; clone size: many; CDR3 length: 11; CDR3 DNA: TGTGCCAGCAGTTCAGGGGGAGGCTACACCTTC; CDR3 protein: CASSSGGGYTF
V gene: TRBV12-3/TRBV12-4; J gene: TRBJ2-6; D gene: NA; clone size: NA; CDR3 length: 17; CDR3 DNA: TGTGCCAGCAGGAGAGGGATAGGGAGATCTGGGGCCAACGTCCTGACTTTC; CDR3 protein: CASRRGIGRSGANVLTF
V gene: TRBV6-1; J gene: TRBJ2-7; D gene: NA; clone size: NA; CDR3 length: 15; CDR3 DNA: TGTGCCAGCTCTGCGTGGGACCCCCTGGGAAACGAGCAGTACTTC; CDR3 protein: CASSAWDPLGNEQYF
V gene: TRBV27; J gene: TRBJ2-1; D gene: NA; clone size: NA; CDR3 length: 16; CDR3 DNA: TGTGCCAGCAGTTCACTAGGGATGCCGGCGGTTTATAGGCAGTTCTTC; CDR3 protein: CASSSLGMPAVYRQFF